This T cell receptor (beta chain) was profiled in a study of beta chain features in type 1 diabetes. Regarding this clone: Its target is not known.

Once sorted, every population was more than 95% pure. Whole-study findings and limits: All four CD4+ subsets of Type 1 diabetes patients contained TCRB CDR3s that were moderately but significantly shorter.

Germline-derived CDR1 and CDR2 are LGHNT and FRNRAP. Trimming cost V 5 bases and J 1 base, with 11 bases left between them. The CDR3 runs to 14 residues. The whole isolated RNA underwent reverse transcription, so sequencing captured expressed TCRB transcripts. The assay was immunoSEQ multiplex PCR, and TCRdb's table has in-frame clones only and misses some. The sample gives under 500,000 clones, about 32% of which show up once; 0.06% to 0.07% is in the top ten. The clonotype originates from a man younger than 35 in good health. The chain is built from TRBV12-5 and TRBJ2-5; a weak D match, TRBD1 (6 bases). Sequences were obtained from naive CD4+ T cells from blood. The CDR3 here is CASGDWTVQETQYF. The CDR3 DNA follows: TGTGCTAGTGGTGACTGGACAGTCCAAGAGACCCAGTACTTC.